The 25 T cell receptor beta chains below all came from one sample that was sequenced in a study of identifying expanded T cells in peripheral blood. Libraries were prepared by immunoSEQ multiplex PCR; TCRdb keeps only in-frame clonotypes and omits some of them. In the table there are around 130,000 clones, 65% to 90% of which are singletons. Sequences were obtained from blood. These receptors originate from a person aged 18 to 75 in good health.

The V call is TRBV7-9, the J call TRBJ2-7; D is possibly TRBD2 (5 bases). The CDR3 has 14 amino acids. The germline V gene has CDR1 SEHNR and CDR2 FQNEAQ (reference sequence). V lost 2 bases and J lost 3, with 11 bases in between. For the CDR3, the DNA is TGTGCCAGCAGCTTACAAGCGGAGAACTACGAGCAGTACTTC. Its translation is CASSLQAENYEQYF.

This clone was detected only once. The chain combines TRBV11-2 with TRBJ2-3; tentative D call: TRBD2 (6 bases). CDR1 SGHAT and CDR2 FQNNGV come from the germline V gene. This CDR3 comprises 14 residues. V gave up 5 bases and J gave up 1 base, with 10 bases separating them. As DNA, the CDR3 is TGTGCCAGCAGCCCGGGGACTCGCACAGATACGCAGTATTTT. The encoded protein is CASSPGTRTDTQYF.

The DNA of the CDR3 is TGTGCCAGCAGCTTTGGGAACACCGGGGAGCTGTTTTTT. It encodes CASSFGNTGELFF. This chain links TRBV5-6 with TRBJ2-2, with unresolved D. The CDR3 totals 13 residues. Germline CDR1 reads SGHDT; CDR2 reads YYEEEE. The germline V and J ends were trimmed by 2 bases and 1 base, with 3 bases remaining between them.

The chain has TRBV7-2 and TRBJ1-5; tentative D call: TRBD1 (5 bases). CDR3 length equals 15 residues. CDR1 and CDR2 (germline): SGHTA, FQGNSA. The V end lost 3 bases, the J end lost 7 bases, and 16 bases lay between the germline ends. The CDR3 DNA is TGTGCCAGCAGCTTGTCGGTGGGGGATTGGCAGCCCCAGCATTTT. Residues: CASSLSVGDWQPQHF.

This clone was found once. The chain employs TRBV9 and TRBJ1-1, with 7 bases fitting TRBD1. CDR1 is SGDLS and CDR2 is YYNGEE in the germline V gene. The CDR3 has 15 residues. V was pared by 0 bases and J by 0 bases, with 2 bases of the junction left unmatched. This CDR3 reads CASSVEGGLNTEAFF. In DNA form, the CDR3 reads TGTGCCAGCAGCGTAGAAGGGGGCTTGAACACTGAAGCTTTCTTT.

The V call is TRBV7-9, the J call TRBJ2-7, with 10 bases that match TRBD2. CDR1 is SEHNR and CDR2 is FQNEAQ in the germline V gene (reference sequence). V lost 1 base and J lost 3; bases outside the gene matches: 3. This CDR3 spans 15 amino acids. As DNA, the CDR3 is TGTGCCAGCAGCTTAGTATCTAGCGGGAGCTACGAGCAGTACTTC. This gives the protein CASSLVSSGSYEQYF.

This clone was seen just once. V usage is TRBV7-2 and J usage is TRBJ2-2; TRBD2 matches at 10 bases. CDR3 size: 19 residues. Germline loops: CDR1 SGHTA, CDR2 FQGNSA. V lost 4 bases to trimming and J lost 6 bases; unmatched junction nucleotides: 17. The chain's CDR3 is CASSSQRGSGGILAGELFF. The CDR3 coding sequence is TGTGCCAGCAGCTCCCAACGGGGTAGCGGGGGGATTCTAGCCGGGGAGCTGTTTTTT.

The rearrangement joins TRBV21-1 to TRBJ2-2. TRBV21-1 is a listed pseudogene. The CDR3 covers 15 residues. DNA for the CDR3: TGTGCCAGCAGCAAGCGACCTTTATACACCGGGGAGCTGTTTTTT. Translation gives CASSKRPLYTGELFF.

CDR3 nucleotides: TGTGCCAGCAGCCGGGACAGGAATAATGAAAAACTGTTTTTT. Translation gives CASSRDRNNEKLFF. The gene calls are TRBV5-8 and TRBJ1-4; TRBD1 agrees at 8 bases. From germline, CDR1 is SGHTS and CDR2 YDEGEE. The CDR3 runs to 14 residues. V was pared by 4 bases and J by 4 bases, with 3 bases of the junction left unmatched. Full variable domain (outside the CDR3, taken from reference TRBV5-8 and TRBJ1-4): EAGVTQSPTHLIKTRGQQATLRCSPISGHTSVYWYQQALGLGLQFLLWYDEGEERNRGNFPPRFSGRQFPNYSSELNVNALELEDSALYLCASSRDRNNEKLFFGSGTQLSVL.

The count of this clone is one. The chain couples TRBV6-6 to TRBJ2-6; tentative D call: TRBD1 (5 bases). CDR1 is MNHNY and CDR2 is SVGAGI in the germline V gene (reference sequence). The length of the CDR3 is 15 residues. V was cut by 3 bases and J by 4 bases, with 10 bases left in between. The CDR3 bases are TGTGCCAGCAGTTATCAGGGAACCGGGGCCAACGTCCTGACTTTC. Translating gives CASSYQGTGANVLTF.

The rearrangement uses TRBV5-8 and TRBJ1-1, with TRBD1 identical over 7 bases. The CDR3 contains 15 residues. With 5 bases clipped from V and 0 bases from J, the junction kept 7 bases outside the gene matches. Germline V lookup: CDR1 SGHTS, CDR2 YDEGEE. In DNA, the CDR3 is TGTGCCAGCAGTCGATCACAGGGGATGAACACTGAAGCTTTCTTT. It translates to CASSRSQGMNTEAFF.

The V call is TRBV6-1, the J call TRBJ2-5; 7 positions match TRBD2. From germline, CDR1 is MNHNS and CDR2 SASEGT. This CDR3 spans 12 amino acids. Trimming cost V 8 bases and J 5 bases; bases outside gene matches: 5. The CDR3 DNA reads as TGTGCCAGCGGGGGAGCGGGGGAGACCCAGTACTTC. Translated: CASGGAGETQYF.

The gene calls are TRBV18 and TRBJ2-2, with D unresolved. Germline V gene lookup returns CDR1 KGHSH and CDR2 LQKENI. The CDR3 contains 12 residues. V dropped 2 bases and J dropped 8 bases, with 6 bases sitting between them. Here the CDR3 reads CASSPGVGELFF. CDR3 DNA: TGTGCCAGCTCACCAGGTGTTGGGGAGCTGTTTTTT. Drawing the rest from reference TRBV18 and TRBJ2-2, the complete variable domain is NAGVMQNPRHLVRRRGQEARLRCSPMKGHSHVYWYRQLPEEGLKFMVYLQKENIIDESGMPKERFSAEFPKEGPSILRIQQVVRGDSAAYFCASSPGVGELFFGEGSRLTVL.

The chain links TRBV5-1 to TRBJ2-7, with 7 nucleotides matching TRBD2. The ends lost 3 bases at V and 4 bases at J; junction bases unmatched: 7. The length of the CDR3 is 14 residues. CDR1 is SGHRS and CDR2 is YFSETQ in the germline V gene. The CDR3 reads CASSSSGTRYEQYF. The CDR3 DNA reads TGCGCCAGCAGCTCTAGCGGTACGCGTTACGAGCAGTACTTC.

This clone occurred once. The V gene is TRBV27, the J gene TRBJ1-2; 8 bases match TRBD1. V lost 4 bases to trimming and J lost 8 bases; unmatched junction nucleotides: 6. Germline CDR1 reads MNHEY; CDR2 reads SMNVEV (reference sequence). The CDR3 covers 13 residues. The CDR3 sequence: CASSYTGGVGYTF. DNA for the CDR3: TGTGCCAGCAGTTACACAGGGGGAGTGGGCTACACCTTC.

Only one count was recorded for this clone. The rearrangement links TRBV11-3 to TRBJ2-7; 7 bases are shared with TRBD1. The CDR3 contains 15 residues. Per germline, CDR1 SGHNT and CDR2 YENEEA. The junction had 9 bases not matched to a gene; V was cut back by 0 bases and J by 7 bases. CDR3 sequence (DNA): TGTGCCAGCAGCTTAGACGGGACAGCCCGTGAAGAGCAGTACTTC. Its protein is CASSLDGTAREEQYF.

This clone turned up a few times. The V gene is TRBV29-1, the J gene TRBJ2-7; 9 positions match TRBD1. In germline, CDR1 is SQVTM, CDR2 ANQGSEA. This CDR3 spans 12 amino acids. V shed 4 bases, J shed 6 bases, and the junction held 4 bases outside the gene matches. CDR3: CSVGTGVAEQYF. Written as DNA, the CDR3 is TGCAGCGTTGGGACAGGGGTTGCCGAGCAGTACTTC.

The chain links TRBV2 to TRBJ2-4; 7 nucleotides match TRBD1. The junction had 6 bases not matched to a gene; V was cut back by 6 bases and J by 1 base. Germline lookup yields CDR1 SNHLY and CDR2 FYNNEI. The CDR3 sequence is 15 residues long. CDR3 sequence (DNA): TGTGCCAGCAGGGAACAGGGGATGGCCAAAAACATTCAGTACTTC. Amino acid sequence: CASREQGMAKNIQYF.

CDR3 region: CASSLVVNSPLHF. The CDR3 region has the DNA TGTGCCAGCAGCTTAGTTGTGAATTCACCCCTCCACTTT. The rearrangement links TRBV7-2 to TRBJ1-6; D is uncertain. Germline CDR1 and CDR2: SGHTA and FQGNSA. With 1 base removed from V and 7 bases from J, the gap between germline ends came to 5 bases. The CDR3 runs to 13 residues.

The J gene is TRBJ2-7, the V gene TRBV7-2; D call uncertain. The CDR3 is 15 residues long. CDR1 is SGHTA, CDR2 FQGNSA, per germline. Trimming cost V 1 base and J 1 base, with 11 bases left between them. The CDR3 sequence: CASSLDYEASYEQYF. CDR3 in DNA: TGTGCCAGCAGCTTAGACTACGAAGCTTCCTACGAGCAGTACTTC.

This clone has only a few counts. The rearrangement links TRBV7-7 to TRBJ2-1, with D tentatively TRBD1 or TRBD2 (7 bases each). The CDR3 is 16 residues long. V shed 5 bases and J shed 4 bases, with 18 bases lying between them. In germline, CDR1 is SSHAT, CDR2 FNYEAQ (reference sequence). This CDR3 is CASSLQGEGSYNEQFF. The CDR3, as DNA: TGTGCCAGCAGCCTTCAGGGGGAGGGGTCTTACAATGAGCAGTTCTTC.

The CDR3 here is CASSLGLALPYQETQYF. The DNA of the CDR3 is TGCGCCAGCAGCTTGGGACTAGCACTCCCCTACCAAGAGACCCAGTACTTC. V usage is TRBV5-1 and J usage is TRBJ2-5, with 7 bases lining up with TRBD2. After removal of 0 bases from V and 0 bases from J, the junction contained 8 bases not matched to a gene. The CDR3 sequence is 17 residues long. The germline gives CDR1 SGHRS, CDR2 YFSETQ.

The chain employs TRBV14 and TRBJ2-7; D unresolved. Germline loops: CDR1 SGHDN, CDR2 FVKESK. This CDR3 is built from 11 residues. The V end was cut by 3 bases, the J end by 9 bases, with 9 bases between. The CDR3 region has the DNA TGTGCCAGCAGCCAGGGAATAGGGCAGTACTTC. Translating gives CASSQGIGQYF.

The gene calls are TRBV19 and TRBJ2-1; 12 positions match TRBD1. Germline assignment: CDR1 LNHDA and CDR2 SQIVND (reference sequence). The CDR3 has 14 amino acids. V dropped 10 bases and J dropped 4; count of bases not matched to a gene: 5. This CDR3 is CATRDRGLYNEQFF. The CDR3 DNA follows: TGTGCCACCAGGGACAGGGGGCTTTACAATGAGCAGTTCTTC.

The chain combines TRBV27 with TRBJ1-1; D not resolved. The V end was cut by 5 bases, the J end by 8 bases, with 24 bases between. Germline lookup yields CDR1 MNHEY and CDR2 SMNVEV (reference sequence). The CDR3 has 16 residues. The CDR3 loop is CASSTHPKGRAAEAFF. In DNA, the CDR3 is TGTGCCAGCAGTACACATCCGAAAGGGCGGGCGGCGGAAGCTTTCTTT.